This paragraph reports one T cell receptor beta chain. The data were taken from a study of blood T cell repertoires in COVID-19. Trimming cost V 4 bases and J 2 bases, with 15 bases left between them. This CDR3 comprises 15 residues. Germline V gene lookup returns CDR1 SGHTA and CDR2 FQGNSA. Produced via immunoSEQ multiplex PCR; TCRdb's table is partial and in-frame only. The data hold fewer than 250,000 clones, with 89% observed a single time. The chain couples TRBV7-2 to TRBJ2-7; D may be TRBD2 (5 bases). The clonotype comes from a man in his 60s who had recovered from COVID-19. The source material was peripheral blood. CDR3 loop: CASSSRASSAYEQYF. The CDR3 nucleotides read TGTGCCAGCAGCTCCCGGGCTAGCAGTGCCTACGAGCAGTACTTC. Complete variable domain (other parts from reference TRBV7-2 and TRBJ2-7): GAGVSQSPSNKVTEKGKDVELRCDPISGHTALYWYRQSLGQGLEFLIYFQGNSAPDKSGLPSDRFSAERTGGSVSTLTIQRTQQEDSAVYLCASSSRASSAYEQYFGPGTRLTVT.